The T cell receptor beta chain under discussion was sequenced for a study of beta chain features in type 1 diabetes. All of the isolated RNA was reverse transcribed, so expressed TCRB transcripts were sequenced. TCRdb's table, derived via immunoSEQ multiplex PCR, lists solely in-frame clones and lacks some. The sample yields some 700,000 clones, around 15% seen once. A word on this clone: The antigen is not known.

Losses at the gene ends were 5 bases for V and 5 bases for J; bases not matched to a gene: 16. The germline V gene has CDR1 LNHDA and CDR2 SQIVND (reference sequence). This CDR3 is 18 amino acids long. Study-wide results and limits: Small HLA sub-analyses could not settle whether HLA shapes TCRB rearrangement. Moderate yet significant TCRB CDR3 shortening was seen in Type 1 diabetes patients in all four CD4+ subsets. Naive, central memory and Treg TCRB repertoires seemed to resemble each other more closely in patients than they did in healthy donors.

Sequenced: naive CD4+ T cells from blood. V gene TRBV19 combines with J gene TRBJ2-1; 9 bases are shared with TRBD1. This TCR derives from a man aged 18 to 29 with type 1 diabetes. CDR3 protein: CASSSQSPGTGIDNEQFF. The CDR3 DNA reads as TGTGCCAGTAGTTCGCAATCCCCCGGGACAGGGATCGACAATGAGCAGTTCTTC.